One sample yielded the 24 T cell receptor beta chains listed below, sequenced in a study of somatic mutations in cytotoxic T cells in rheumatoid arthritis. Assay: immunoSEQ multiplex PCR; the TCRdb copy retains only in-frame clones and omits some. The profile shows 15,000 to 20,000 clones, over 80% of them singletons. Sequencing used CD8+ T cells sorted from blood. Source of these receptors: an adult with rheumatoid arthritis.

The CDR3 sequence: CASSQGLTNTGELFF. CDR3 coding DNA: TGCGCCAGCAGCCAAGGCCTTACGAACACCGGGGAGCTGTTTTTT. The chain employs TRBV4-1 and TRBJ2-2; no definite D call. Trimming took 1 base from V and 0 from J, leaving 6 bases between them. CDR1 is MGHRA, CDR2 YSYEKL, per germline. The CDR3 runs 15 residues.

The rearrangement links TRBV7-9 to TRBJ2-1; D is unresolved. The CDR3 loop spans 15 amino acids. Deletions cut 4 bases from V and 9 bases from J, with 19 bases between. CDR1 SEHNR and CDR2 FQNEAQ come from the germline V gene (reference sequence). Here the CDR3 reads CASSSARVLITEQFF. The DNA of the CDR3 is TGTGCCAGCAGCTCCGCCCGGGTCCTTATCACTGAGCAGTTCTTC.

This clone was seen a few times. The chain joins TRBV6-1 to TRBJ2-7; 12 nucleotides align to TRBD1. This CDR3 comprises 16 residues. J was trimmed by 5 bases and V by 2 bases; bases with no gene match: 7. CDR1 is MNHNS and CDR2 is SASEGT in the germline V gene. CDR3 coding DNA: TGTGCCAGCAGTGAATCTCCCGGGACAGGGGGCGACGAGCAGTACTTC. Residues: CASSESPGTGGDEQYF.

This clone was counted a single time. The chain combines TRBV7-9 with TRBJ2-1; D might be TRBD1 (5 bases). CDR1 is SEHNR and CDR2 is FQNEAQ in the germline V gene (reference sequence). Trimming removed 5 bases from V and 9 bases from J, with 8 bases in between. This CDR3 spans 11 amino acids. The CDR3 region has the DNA TGTGCCAGCAGCGGGGCCGGTGAGCAGTTCTTC. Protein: CASSGAGEQFF.

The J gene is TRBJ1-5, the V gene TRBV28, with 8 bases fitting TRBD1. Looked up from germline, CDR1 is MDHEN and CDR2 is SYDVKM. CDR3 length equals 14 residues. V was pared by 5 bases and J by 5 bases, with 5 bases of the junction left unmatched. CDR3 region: CASSRWDRYQPQHF. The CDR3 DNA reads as TGTGCCAGCAGTCGCTGGGACAGGTATCAGCCCCAGCATTTT.

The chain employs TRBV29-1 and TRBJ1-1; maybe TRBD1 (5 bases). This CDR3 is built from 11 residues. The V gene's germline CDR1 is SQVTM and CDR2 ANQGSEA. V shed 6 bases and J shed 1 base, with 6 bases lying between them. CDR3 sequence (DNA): TGCAGCGTAGGACAGAACACTGAAGCTTTCTTT. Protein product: CSVGQNTEAFF.

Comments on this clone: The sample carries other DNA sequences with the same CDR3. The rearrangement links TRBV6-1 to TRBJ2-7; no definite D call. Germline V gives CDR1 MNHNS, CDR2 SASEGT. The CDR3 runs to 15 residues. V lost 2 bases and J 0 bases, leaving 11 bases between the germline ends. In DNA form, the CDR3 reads TGTGCCAGCAGTGAATTGGGCGGAAGCTCCTACGAGCAGTACTTC. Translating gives CASSELGGSSYEQYF.

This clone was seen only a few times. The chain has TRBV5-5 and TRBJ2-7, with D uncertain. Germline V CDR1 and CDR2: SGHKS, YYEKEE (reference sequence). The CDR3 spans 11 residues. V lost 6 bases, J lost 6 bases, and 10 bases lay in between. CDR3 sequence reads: CASIGSGEQYF. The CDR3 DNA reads TGTGCCAGCATTGGGTCCGGCGAGCAGTACTTC.

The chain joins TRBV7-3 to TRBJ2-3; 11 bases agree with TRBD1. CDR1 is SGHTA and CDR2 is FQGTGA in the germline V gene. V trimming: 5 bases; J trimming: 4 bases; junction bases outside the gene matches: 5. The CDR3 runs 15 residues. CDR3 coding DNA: TGTGCCAGCAGCCAACGGGACAGGGGGGCAGATACGCAGTATTTT. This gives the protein CASSQRDRGADTQYF.

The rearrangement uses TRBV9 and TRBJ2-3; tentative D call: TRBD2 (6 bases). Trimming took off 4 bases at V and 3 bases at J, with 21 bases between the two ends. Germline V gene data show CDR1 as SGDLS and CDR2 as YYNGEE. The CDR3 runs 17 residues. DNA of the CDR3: TGTGCCAGCAGCCAGTACCCGTTGGAGGGTACGACAGATACGCAGTATTTT. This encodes CASSQYPLEGTTDTQYF.

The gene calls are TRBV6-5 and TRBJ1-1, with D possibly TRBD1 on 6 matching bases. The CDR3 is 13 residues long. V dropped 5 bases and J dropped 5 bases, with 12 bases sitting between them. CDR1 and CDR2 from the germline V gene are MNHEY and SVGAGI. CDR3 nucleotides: TGTGCCAGCAGTATTGGAGGGGGGACTGAAGCTTTCTTT. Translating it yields CASSIGGGTEAFF.

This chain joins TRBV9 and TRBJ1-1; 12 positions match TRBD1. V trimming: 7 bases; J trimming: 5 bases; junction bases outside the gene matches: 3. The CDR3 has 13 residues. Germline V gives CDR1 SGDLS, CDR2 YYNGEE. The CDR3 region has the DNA TGTGCCAGCGGGGGACAGGGGGCAACTGAAGCTTTCTTT. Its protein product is CASGGQGATEAFF.

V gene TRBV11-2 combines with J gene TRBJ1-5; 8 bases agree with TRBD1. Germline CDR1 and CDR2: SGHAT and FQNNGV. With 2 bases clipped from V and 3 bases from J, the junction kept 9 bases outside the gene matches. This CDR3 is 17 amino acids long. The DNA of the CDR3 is TGTGCCAGCAGCTTAAACCGGGACAGGTATTCCAATCAGCCCCAGCATTTT. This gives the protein CASSLNRDRYSNQPQHF. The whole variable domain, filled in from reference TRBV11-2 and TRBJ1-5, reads EAGVAQSPRYKIIEKRQSVAFWCNPISGHATLYWYQQILGQGPKLLIQFQNNGVVDDSQLPKDRFSAERLKGVDSTLKIQPAKLEDSAVYLCASSLNRDRYSNQPQHFGDGTRLSIL.

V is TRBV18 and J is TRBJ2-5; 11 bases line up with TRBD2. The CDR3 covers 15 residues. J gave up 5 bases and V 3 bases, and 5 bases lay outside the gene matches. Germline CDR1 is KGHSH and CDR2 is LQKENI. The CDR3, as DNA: TGTGCCAGCTCACCCACTAGCGGGGGCGGTGAGACCCAGTACTTC. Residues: CASSPTSGGGETQYF.

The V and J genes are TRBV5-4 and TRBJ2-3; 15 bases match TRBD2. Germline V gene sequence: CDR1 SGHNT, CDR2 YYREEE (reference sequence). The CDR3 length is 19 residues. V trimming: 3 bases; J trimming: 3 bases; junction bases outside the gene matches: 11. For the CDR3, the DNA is TGTGCCAGCAGCTCCCCCGGGACTAGCGGGGGGTCACGTACAGATACGCAGTATTTT. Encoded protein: CASSSPGTSGGSRTDTQYF.

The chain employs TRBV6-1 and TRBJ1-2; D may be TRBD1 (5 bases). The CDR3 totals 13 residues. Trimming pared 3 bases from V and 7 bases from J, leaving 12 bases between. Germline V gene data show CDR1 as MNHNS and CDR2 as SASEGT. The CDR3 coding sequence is TGTGCCAGCAGTGAGCCGGGGGGATTTGGCTACACCTTC. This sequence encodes CASSEPGGFGYTF.

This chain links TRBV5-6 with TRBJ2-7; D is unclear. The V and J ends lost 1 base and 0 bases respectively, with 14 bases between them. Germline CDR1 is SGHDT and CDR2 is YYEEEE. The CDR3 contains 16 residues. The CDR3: CASSLWVSTSSYEQYF. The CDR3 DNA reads TGTGCCAGCAGCTTGTGGGTTTCCACGAGCTCCTACGAGCAGTACTTC.

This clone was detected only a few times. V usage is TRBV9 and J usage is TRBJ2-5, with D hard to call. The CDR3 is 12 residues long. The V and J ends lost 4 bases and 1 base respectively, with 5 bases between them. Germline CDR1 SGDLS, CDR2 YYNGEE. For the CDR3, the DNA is TGTGCCAGCAGCCTGAGCCAAGAGACCCAGTACTTC. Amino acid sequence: CASSLSQETQYF.

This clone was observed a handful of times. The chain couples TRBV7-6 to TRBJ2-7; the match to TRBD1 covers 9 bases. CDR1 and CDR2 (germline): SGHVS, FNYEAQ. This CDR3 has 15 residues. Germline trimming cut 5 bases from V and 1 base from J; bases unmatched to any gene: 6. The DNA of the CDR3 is TGTGCCAGCAGCCTGGGGACAGGGTGGTCCTACGAGCAGTACTTC. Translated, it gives CASSLGTGWSYEQYF. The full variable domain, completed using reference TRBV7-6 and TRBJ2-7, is GAGVSQSPRYKVTKRGQDVALRCDPISGHVSLYWYRQALGQGPEFLTYFNYEAQQDKSGLPNDRFSAERPEGSISTLTIQRTEQRDSAMYRCASSLGTGWSYEQYFGPGTRLTVT.

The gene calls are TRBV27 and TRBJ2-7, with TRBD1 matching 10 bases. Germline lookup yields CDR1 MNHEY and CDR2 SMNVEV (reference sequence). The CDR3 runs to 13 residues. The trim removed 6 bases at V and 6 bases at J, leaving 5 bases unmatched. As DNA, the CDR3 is TGTGCCAGCAGCATAGACAGGGGGCGCGAGCAGTACTTC. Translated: CASSIDRGREQYF.

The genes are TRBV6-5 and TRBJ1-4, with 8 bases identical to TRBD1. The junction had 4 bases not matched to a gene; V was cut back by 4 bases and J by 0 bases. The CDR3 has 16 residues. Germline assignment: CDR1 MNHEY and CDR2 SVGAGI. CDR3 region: CASSWDRTATNEKLFF. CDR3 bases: TGTGCCAGCAGTTGGGACAGGACTGCAACTAATGAAAAACTGTTTTTT.

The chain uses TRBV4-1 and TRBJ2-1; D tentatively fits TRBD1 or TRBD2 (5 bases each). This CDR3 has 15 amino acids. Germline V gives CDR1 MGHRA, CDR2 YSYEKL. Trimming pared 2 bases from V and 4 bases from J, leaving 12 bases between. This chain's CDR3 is CASSQSGTLYNEQFF. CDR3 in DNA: TGCGCCAGCAGCCAATCCGGGACGTTATACAATGAGCAGTTCTTC.

The CDR3 DNA reads as TGTGCCAGCACTGCAGGGACCCTGAACGGCGAGCAGTTCTTC. This encodes CASTAGTLNGEQFF. The chain uses TRBV6-1 and TRBJ2-1; D is possibly TRBD1 or TRBD2 (5 bases each). CDR1 and CDR2 (germline): MNHNS, SASEGT. The CDR3 spans 14 residues. V lost 7 bases to trimming and J lost 10 bases, with 20 bases between them.

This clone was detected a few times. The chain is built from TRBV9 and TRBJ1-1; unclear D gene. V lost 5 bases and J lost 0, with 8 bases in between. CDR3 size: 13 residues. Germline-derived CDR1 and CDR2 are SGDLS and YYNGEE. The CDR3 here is CASSQFLNTEAFF. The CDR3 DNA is TGTGCCAGCAGTCAGTTTTTGAACACTGAAGCTTTCTTT.